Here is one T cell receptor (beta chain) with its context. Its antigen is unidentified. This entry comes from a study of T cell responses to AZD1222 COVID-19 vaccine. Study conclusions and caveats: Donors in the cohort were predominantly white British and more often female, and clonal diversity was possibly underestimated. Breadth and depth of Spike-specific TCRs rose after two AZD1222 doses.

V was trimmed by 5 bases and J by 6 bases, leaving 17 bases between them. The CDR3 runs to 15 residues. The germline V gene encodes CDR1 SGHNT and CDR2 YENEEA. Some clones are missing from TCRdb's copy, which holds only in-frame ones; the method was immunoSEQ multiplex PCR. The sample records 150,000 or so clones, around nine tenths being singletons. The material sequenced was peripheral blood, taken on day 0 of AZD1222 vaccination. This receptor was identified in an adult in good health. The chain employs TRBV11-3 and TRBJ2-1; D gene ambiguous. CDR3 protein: CASSLTPLTTNEQFF. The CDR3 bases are TGTGCCAGCAGCCTCACTCCCCTCACGACCAATGAGCAGTTCTTC.